These 20 T cell receptor beta chains originate from one sample sequenced in a study of control samples from healthy donors and cancer patients. Profiled with immunoSEQ multiplex PCR; TCRdb holds only in-frame clones, not every one. The top ten hold around 6.8% of the sample, which has 350,000 to 450,000 clones, approximately 90% seen once. The sample taken for sequencing was PBMCs. The receptor set was obtained from a man in his forties with head and neck cancer.

This chain links TRBV10-1 with TRBJ2-1; tentative D call: TRBD2 (6 bases). This CDR3 comprises 15 residues. Germline V gene lookup returns CDR1 WNHNN and CDR2 SYGVQD (reference sequence). Trimming left V 5 bases short and J 3 bases short, with 14 bases between. Here the CDR3 DNA reads TGCGCCAGCAGTACTGTCGCGGGGCTCTACAATGAGCAGTTCTTC. This sequence encodes CASSTVAGLYNEQFF.

The chain is built from TRBV11-3 and TRBJ2-7; 14 bases agree with TRBD2. The junction had 1 base not matched to a gene; V was cut back by 3 bases and J by 3 bases. The germline V gene encodes CDR1 SGHNT and CDR2 YENEEA. The CDR3 sequence is 15 residues long. The CDR3 DNA follows: TGTGCCAGCAGCTTGGGACTAGCGGGGGTCTACGAGCAGTACTTC. This encodes CASSLGLAGVYEQYF.

This clone was seen once. The chain combines TRBV28 with TRBJ2-5; D is possibly TRBD1 (6 bases). There are 12 residues in the CDR3. V was cut by 6 bases and J by 6 bases, with 11 bases left in between. The germline V gene has CDR1 MDHEN and CDR2 SYDVKM. The CDR3 region has the DNA TGTGCCAGCAGCCGTGGACAGCAGACCCAGTACTTC. Protein sequence: CASSRGQQTQYF. The whole variable domain, filled in from reference TRBV28 and TRBJ2-5, reads DVKVTQSSRYLVKRTGEKVFLECVQDMDHENMFWYRQDPGLGLRLIYFSYDVKMKEKGDIPEGYSVSREKKERFSLILESASTNQTSMYLCASSRGQQTQYFGPGTRLLVL.

This sequence joins TRBV6-4 and TRBJ2-3; D is possibly TRBD2 (5 bases). CDR3 length equals 18 residues. V lost 5 bases and J 2 bases, leaving 23 bases between the germline ends. Germline values: CDR1 MRHNA, CDR2 SNTAGT. Written as DNA, the CDR3 is TGTGCCAGCAGTAGAACCGGGATCCGCCGGAACCCCACAGATACGCAGTATTTT. Translated: CASSRTGIRRNPTDTQYF.

The rearrangement joins TRBV10-3 to TRBJ1-4, with 7 nucleotides matching TRBD1. Germline CDR1 is ENHRY and CDR2 is SYGVKD. Trimming cost V 2 bases and J 8 bases; bases outside gene matches: 8. The CDR3 has 15 amino acids. In nucleotides, the CDR3 is TGTGCCATCAGTGAGGGCCGACAGGGTGGGGAAAAACTGTTTTTT. This codes for CAISEGRQGGEKLFF.

This sequence joins TRBV2 and TRBJ2-6; 7 bases map to TRBD2. The CDR3 consists of 14 residues. Germline-derived CDR1 and CDR2 are SNHLY and FYNNEI. Trimming removed 10 bases from V and 0 bases from J; junction bases left unmatched: 3. The CDR3 sequence is CATRGSSGANVLTF. The CDR3 DNA is TGTGCCACACGCGGGAGCTCTGGGGCCAACGTCCTGACTTTC.

The rearrangement uses TRBV6-5 and TRBJ1-4; 8 bases align to TRBD1. Germline CDR1 MNHEY, CDR2 SVGAGI. The trim removed 1 base at V and 8 bases at J, leaving 6 bases unmatched. This CDR3 spans 15 amino acids. CDR3 residues: CASSYLDRVGEKLFF. CDR3 DNA: TGTGCCAGCAGTTACTTGGACAGGGTTGGCGAAAAACTGTTTTTT.

The J gene is TRBJ1-6, the V gene TRBV3-1 (or the pseudogene TRBV3-2), with 7 bases that match TRBD1. V was pared by 1 base and J by 11 bases, with 14 bases of the junction left unmatched. This CDR3 has 17 amino acids. Germline-derived CDR1 and CDR2 are LGHDT and YNNKEL (reference sequence). The CDR3 loop is CASSQGRGNRGSAPLHF. For the CDR3, the DNA is TGTGCCAGCAGCCAAGGACGTGGGAACAGGGGAAGTGCACCCCTCCACTTT.

V gene TRBV4-1 combines with J gene TRBJ2-2; 7 nucleotides match TRBD1. CDR3 size: 16 residues. V was clipped by 4 bases and J by 1 base; unmatched bases: 6. The germline V gene has CDR1 MGHRA and CDR2 YSYEKL. DNA of the CDR3: TGCGCCAGCAGCCCCAGACAGGGCGGGAACACCGGGGAGCTGTTTTTT. It yields the protein CASSPRQGGNTGELFF.

Only a few counts were recorded for this clone. V gene TRBV2 combines with J gene TRBJ1-1; no clear D. Germline V lookup: CDR1 SNHLY, CDR2 FYNNEI. The V and J ends lost 6 bases and 3 bases respectively, with 14 bases between them. This CDR3 has 14 residues. DNA of the CDR3: TGTGCCAGCAGGAGGCCCCCGGGAGACACTGAAGCTTTCTTT. It translates to CASRRPPGDTEAFF.

V is TRBV7-3 and J is TRBJ2-3; 13 bases are a match to TRBD2. Germline V gene sequence: CDR1 SGHTA, CDR2 FQGTGA. The CDR3 is made up of 16 amino acids. The V and J ends lost 2 bases and 5 bases, in that order; junction bases with no gene match: 4. The CDR3 DNA sequence: TGTGCCAGCAGCTTACGACTAGCGGGGGGTGGAGATACGCAGTATTTT. Its protein product is CASSLRLAGGGDTQYF.

The rearrangement joins TRBV5-6 to TRBJ1-1; no reliable D call. Germline CDR1 reads SGHDT; CDR2 reads YYEEEE. V gave up 4 bases and J gave up 0 bases, with 13 bases separating them. This CDR3 spans 15 amino acids. CDR3 in amino acids: CASSGLAVMNTEAFF. In DNA, the CDR3 is TGTGCCAGCAGCGGGCTGGCTGTAATGAACACTGAAGCTTTCTTT. Full variable domain (missing parts from reference TRBV5-6 and TRBJ1-1): DAGVTQSPTHLIKTRGQQVTLRCSPKSGHDTVSWYQQALGQGPQFIFQYYEEEERQRGNFPDRFSGHQFPNYSSELNVNALLLGDSALYLCASSGLAVMNTEAFFGQGTRLTVV.

V gene TRBV4-1 combines with J gene TRBJ1-4; 8 bases fit TRBD1. CDR3 length: 17 amino acids. Germline CDR1 MGHRA, CDR2 YSYEKL. The V and J ends lost 0 bases and 4 bases, in that order; junction bases with no gene match: 7. The CDR3 sequence is CASSQDWGTGLNEKLFF. The CDR3 DNA reads as TGCGCCAGCAGCCAAGACTGGGGGACAGGCCTTAATGAAAAACTGTTTTTT.

This chain connects TRBV9 to TRBJ1-2; 7 bases match TRBD1. Trimming at V came to 2 bases and at J to 6 bases, leaving 7 bases not matched to a gene. Germline V gene sequence: CDR1 SGDLS, CDR2 YYNGEE. CDR3 length: 14 residues. CDR3 bases: TGTGCCAGCAGCGTCGGAACAGGGGCGGATGGCTACACCTTC. Translated: CASSVGTGADGYTF. Complete variable domain (other parts from reference TRBV9 and TRBJ1-2): DSGVTQTPKHLITATGQRVTLRCSPRSGDLSVYWYQQSLDQGLQFLIQYYNGEERAKGNILERFSAQQFPDLHSELNLSSLELGDSALYFCASSVGTGADGYTFGSGTRLTVV.

The gene calls are TRBV3-1 (or the pseudogene TRBV3-2) and TRBJ2-7, with D possibly being TRBD2 (6 bases). Trimming removed 1 base from V and 2 bases from J, with 15 bases in between. The germline V gene has CDR1 LGHDT and CDR2 YNNKEL (reference sequence). This CDR3 is 16 amino acids long. CDR3 nucleotide sequence: TGTGCCAGCAGCCAAGTTTTTGGGGGGAACCCCTACGAGCAGTACTTC. This codes for CASSQVFGGNPYEQYF.

J is TRBJ2-3 and V is TRBV5-1; 7 bases agree with TRBD1. V was pared by 2 bases and J by 4 bases, with 10 bases of the junction left unmatched. The CDR3 spans 16 residues. CDR1 and CDR2 (germline): SGHRS, YFSETQ. The CDR3 region has the DNA TGCGCCAGCAGCTTCTTAAACAGGGGTGAGCCAGATACGCAGTATTTT. Translated: CASSFLNRGEPDTQYF.

The chain combines TRBV24-1 with TRBJ2-7; no clear D. The CDR3 extends over 13 amino acids. Germline assignment: CDR1 KGHDR and CDR2 SFDVKD. Trimming removed 6 bases at V and 0 bases at J, with 8 bases between. For the CDR3, the DNA is TGTGCCACCAGTCCCCGATACTCCTACGAGCAGTACTTC. It specifies CATSPRYSYEQYF.

V is TRBV19 and J is TRBJ2-1, with 10 nucleotides matching TRBD1. This CDR3 region has 18 residues. Germline V gene lookup returns CDR1 LNHDA and CDR2 SQIVND (reference sequence). V dropped 5 bases and J dropped 1; count of bases not matched to a gene: 11. CDR3 amino acids: CASSPTAGTGESYNEQFF. CDR3 DNA sequence: TGTGCCAGTAGTCCCACAGCCGGGACAGGGGAGTCCTACAATGAGCAGTTCTTC.

The chain employs TRBV7-9 and TRBJ1-1; 7 bases line up with TRBD1. Germline CDR1 is SEHNR and CDR2 is FQNEAQ (reference sequence). The length of the CDR3 is 15 residues. After removal of 4 bases from V and 5 bases from J, the junction contained 10 bases not matched to a gene. The CDR3 protein is CASSSSSQGRTEAFF. The CDR3 DNA sequence: TGTGCCAGCAGCTCGAGTTCACAGGGGAGGACTGAAGCTTTCTTT. The whole variable domain, filled in from reference TRBV7-9 and TRBJ1-1, reads DTGVSQNPRHKITKRGQNVTFRCDPISEHNRLYWYRQTLGQGPEFLTYFQNEAQLEKSRLLSDRFSAERPKGSFSTLEIQRTEQGDSAMYLCASSSSSQGRTEAFFGQGTRLTVV.

The chain uses TRBV6-5 and TRBJ1-1, with a weak D call TRBD1 (5 bases). Germline V gene data show CDR1 as MNHEY and CDR2 as SVGAGI. The CDR3 extends over 15 amino acids. V dropped 5 bases and J dropped 1 base, with 14 bases sitting between them. The CDR3 is CASSPLGEANTEAFF. The CDR3 nucleotides read TGTGCCAGCAGTCCCCTGGGGGAAGCGAACACTGAAGCTTTCTTT.